This paragraph covers one T cell receptor (beta chain) sequence. The antigen is not known. Expressed TCRB transcripts were sequenced, since all the RNA that had been isolated was reverse transcribed. Sequencing used immunoSEQ multiplex PCR; TCRdb keeps in-frame clones, though not all of them. Here the sample spans over 700,000 clones, around a sixth being singletons. This entry comes from a study of beta chain features in type 1 diabetes. Study findings and constraints: Patients with Type 1 diabetes showed moderately but significantly shorter TCRB CDR3s in all four CD4+ subsets. More deletions and fewer insertions at VDJ junctions were found in patients with type 1 diabetes. Relative to healthy donors, patients appeared to have naive, central memory and Treg TCRB repertoires that were more similar.

Germline CDR1 reads MDHEN; CDR2 reads SYDVKM. V dropped 6 bases and J dropped 6; count of bases not matched to a gene: 5. The CDR3 loop spans 13 amino acids. The TCR originated in a woman aged 18-29 years in good health. The rearrangement links TRBV28 to TRBJ2-7; 10 bases are shared with TRBD1. The sequencing input was naive CD4+ T cells from blood. CDR3 protein: CASRAGQGFEQYF. The CDR3 DNA reads TGTGCCAGCAGGGCGGGACAGGGGTTCGAGCAGTACTTC.